The subject of this entry is one T cell receptor (beta chain). As yet, its antigen is unknown. TCRdb re-derived calls from the reads in MiXCR, one entry per CDR3 protein. Of about half a million distinct CDR3 sequences in the sample, about 33% were seen once. Germline trimming cut 6 bases from V and 8 bases from J; bases unmatched to any gene: 6. CDR3 size: 13 residues. Germline V gene lookup returns CDR1 DFQATT and CDR2 SNEGSKA (reference sequence). This record belongs to a study of T cell repertoires in cytomegalovirus infection. Study-level information: CMV infection together with matching HLA type was indicated by public TCR beta signatures.

Study-level findings and limits: The ex vivo response was dominated by HLA-C-restricted CMV-specific TCR beta clonotypes. Pooled public TCR beta family frequency picked out CMV carriers with the relevant HLA.

The TCR was taken from a human donor in good health (CMV status not recorded). Some clones in this sample may be carry-over from other donors' samples. Material: cultured PBMCs, obtained from culture after CMV antigen stimulation. This sequence joins TRBV20-1 and TRBJ1-6, with 8 bases aligning to TRBD1. The CDR3 coding sequence is TGCAGTGCCAGGGGGCAGAGGGATTCACCCCTCCACTTT. Protein sequence: CSARGQRDSPLHF.